Shown below are 24 T cell receptor beta chains from a single sample sequenced in a study of T cells in women clearing cervical HPV infection. The assay was immunoSEQ multiplex PCR, and TCRdb's table has in-frame clones only and misses some. Listed are around 31,000 clones; 3.5% to 5.5% falls within the top ten. The sequenced sample consisted of blood buffy coat. The receptor source for this set is a woman between 18 and 70 years old with a cervical HPV16 infection that either progressed to CIN3+ or cleared (not recorded which).

Of note for this clone: The CDR3 end is not reached by the read, which stops 3 residues before it; the germline J gene fills it in. Other DNA sequences of this sample code for an identical CDR3. V and J are TRBV30 and TRBJ1-3; D is perhaps TRBD1 (6 bases). The CDR3 loop spans 13 amino acids. Germline V CDR1 and CDR2: GTSNPN, SVGIG (reference sequence). V was trimmed by 3 bases and J by 4 bases, leaving 10 bases between them. The DNA read from the CDR3 is TGTGCCTGGAGACCGACAGGAGGAAACACC. Translating it yields CAWRPTGGNT. The whole CDR3 reads CAWRPTGGNTIYF.

A word on this clone: Read sequence stops 3 residues before the CDR3 end, and the germline J gene provides the missing end. J is TRBJ2-7 and V is TRBV19; TRBD1 might be the D (6 bases). Germline CDR1 and CDR2: LNHDA and SQIVND (reference sequence). V was pared by 5 bases and J by 1 base, with 15 bases between. The CDR3 covers 15 residues. CDR3 region: CASSPTGKWSYEQYF. Incomplete CDR3 DNA: TGTGCCAGTAGTCCTACAGGGAAATGGTCCTACGAG.

This CDR3 is CSARVSVGPEHIQYF. CDR3 bases read: TGCAGTGCTAGAGTTTCGGTGGGCCCCGAACACATT. V is TRBV20-1 and J is TRBJ2-4; D call uncertain. The read ends 3 residues before the CDR3 terminus; that terminus is restored from the germline J gene. CDR1 and CDR2 from the germline V gene are DFQATT and SNEGSKA (reference sequence). Trimming removed 1 base from V and 8 bases from J, with 18 bases in between. CDR3 size: 15 residues.

Turning to this clone: One junction end disagrees with the germline gene, perhaps due to a read error. The read terminates 3 residues before the CDR3 end, so the remaining end is supplied by the germline J gene. This specimen includes other DNA sequences encoding the same CDR3. The rearrangement links TRBV19 to TRBJ1-3; D is uncertain. The CDR3 has 14 amino acids. Germline values: CDR1 LNHDA, CDR2 SQIVND (reference sequence). The covered CDR3 bases are TGTGCCAGTACCTCTGAGGGCCGAGGAAACACA. Amino acid sequence: CASTSEGRGNT. Given in full, the CDR3 is CASTSEGRGNTIYF.

A word on this clone: The CDR3 is cut off 3 residues early in the read; its end comes from the germline J gene. The genes are TRBV10-3 and TRBJ1-1, with no clear D. From germline, CDR1 is ENHRY and CDR2 SYGVKD. The CDR3 spans 12 residues. V was cut by 2 bases and J by 3 bases, with 4 bases left in between. The covered CDR3 bases are TGTGCCATCAGTGAGGGGCACACTGAA. Its protein is CAISEGHTE. The CDR3 in its entirety is CAISEGHTEAFF.

As for this clone: The sequence runs out 3 residues before the end of the CDR3; the remainder is reconstructed from the germline J gene. The rearrangement joins TRBV7-9 to TRBJ1-1, with D possibly TRBD1 on 5 matching bases. The CDR3 loop spans 14 amino acids. CDR1 and CDR2 from the germline V gene are SEHNR and FQNEAQ (reference sequence). Trimming cost V 5 bases and J 1 base, with 11 bases left between them. CDR3 bases read: TGTGCCAGCAGCAATATTACAGGGAACACTGAA. It encodes CASSNITGNTE. The whole CDR3 reads CASSNITGNTEAFF.

Frequency places this clone as medium-sized. Sequencing ends 3 residues short of the CDR3 end; the germline J gene provides the rest. The chain couples TRBV29-1 to TRBJ2-7; possibly TRBD1 for D (5 bases). The CDR3 has 13 amino acids. Looked up from germline, CDR1 is SQVTM and CDR2 is ANQGSEA. V was cut by 4 bases and J by 0 bases, with 10 bases left in between. The covered CDR3 bases are TGCAGCGTTGCCGACAGAAACTCCTACGAG. This encodes CSVADRNSYE. The complete CDR3 sequence is CSVADRNSYEQYF.

The CDR3 region is CASSSPSGTGLLYGYTF. Incomplete CDR3 DNA: TGTGCCAGCAGTTCCCCCTCCGGGACAGGGCTTCTCTATGGC. The V call is TRBV6-2 or TRBV6-3, the J call TRBJ1-2; TRBD1 matches 9 bases. The CDR3 goes on 3 residues after the read ends, and that part is filled in from the germline J gene. With 4 bases clipped from V and 4 bases from J, the junction kept 13 bases outside the gene matches. The germline CDR1 and CDR2 sequences are MNHEY and SVGEGT. There are 17 residues in the CDR3.

A note on this clone: The read ends 3 residues before the CDR3 terminus; that terminus is restored from the germline J gene. V is TRBV18 and J is TRBJ1-1; D is possibly TRBD1 (6 bases). Germline CDR1 and CDR2: KGHSH and LQKENI. The V end lost 6 bases, the J end lost 2 bases, and 19 bases lay between the germline ends. This CDR3 comprises 16 residues. CDR3 protein: CASSSNRVLANTEAFF. The CDR3 DNA, read in part, is TGTGCCAGCTCCTCTAACAGGGTATTGGCAAACACTGAA.

To note about this clone: Read data end 3 residues before the CDR3 end; the end is taken from the germline J gene. The chain has TRBV5-1 and TRBJ2-5; D may be TRBD1 (6 bases). The germline CDR1 and CDR2 sequences are SGHRS and YFSETQ. CDR3 length: 16 residues. V shed 0 bases and J shed 5 bases, with 17 bases lying between them. The CDR3 region is CASSLVGQTTQETQYF. The part of the CDR3 DNA that was read is TGCGCCAGCAGCTTGGTCGGACAGACAACGCAGGAGACC.

In the case of this clone: Read data end 3 residues before the CDR3 end; the end is taken from the germline J gene. The V call is TRBV10-1, the J call TRBJ2-1, with a tentative D call TRBD2 (6 bases). The germline V and J ends were trimmed by 2 bases and 3 bases, with 20 bases remaining between them. CDR1 WNHNN and CDR2 SYGVQD come from the germline V gene (reference sequence). The CDR3 length is 18 residues. The CDR3 protein is CASSEAPGKRAYYNEQFF. The CDR3 bases that were read are TGCGCCAGCAGTGAGGCCCCGGGCAAGCGGGCCTACTACAATGAG.

Details on this clone: A read error may produce the germline difference seen at one junction end. Read sequence stops 3 residues before the CDR3 end, and the germline J gene provides the missing end. The rearrangement uses TRBV18 and TRBJ2-2, with 11 bases aligning to TRBD1. The CDR3 is 12 amino acids. Germline CDR1 KGHSH, CDR2 LQKENI. The DNA read from the CDR3 is TGTGCCAGCTCCCGGGGGACAGGGGGG. Its protein is CASSRGTGG. The CDR3 in its entirety is CASSRGTGGLFF.

As for this clone: The read terminates 3 residues before the CDR3 end, so the remaining end is supplied by the germline J gene. V and J are TRBV20-1 and TRBJ1-1; no clear D. Trimming took off 1 base at V and 1 base at J, with 10 bases between the two ends. Germline V lookup: CDR1 DFQATT, CDR2 SNEGSKA (reference sequence). There are 14 residues in the CDR3. Here the CDR3 reads CSARAPDSNTEAFF. Incomplete CDR3 DNA: TGCAGTGCTAGAGCCCCCGACTCGAACACTGAA.

With respect to this clone: The DNA ends 3 residues before the CDR3 does, and the rest of the CDR3 is filled in from the germline J gene. V and J are TRBV5-8 and TRBJ2-7; 7 bases fit TRBD1. This CDR3 contains 14 residues. Trimming removed 7 bases from V and 6 bases from J; junction bases left unmatched: 13. The germline gives CDR1 SGHTS, CDR2 YDEGEE. CDR3 sequence: CASPENRGLGEQYF. Partial CDR3 DNA: TGTGCCAGCCCGGAGAACAGGGGTTTAGGCGAG.

By frequency, this clone is medium-sized. The CDR3 end lies 3 residues beyond the end of the read and is filled in from the germline J gene. The V and J genes are TRBV7-3 and TRBJ2-3; D is uncertain. Germline V gene data show CDR1 as SGHTA and CDR2 as FQGTGA. The CDR3 loop spans 14 amino acids. Trimming took off 6 bases at V and 0 bases at J, with 10 bases between the two ends. CDR3 protein: CASSLGYSTDTQYF. The part of the CDR3 DNA that was read is TGTGCCAGCAGTCTCGGGTACAGCACAGATACG. Using reference TRBV7-3 and TRBJ2-3 for the parts outside the CDR3, the full variable domain is GAGVSQTPSNKVTEKGKYVELRCDPISGHTALYWYRQSLGQGPEFLIYFQGTGAADDSGLPNDRFFAVRPEGSVSTLKIQRTERGDSAVYLCASSLGYSTDTQYFGPGTRLTVL.

As regards this clone: The read terminates 3 residues ahead of where the CDR3 ends, so the germline J gene completes it. The chain recombines TRBV6-1 with TRBJ1-4; 9 bases line up with TRBD1. This CDR3 has 17 residues. V lost 0 bases to trimming and J lost 8 bases; unmatched junction nucleotides: 10. Germline values: CDR1 MNHNS, CDR2 SASEGT. CDR3 bases read: TGTGCCAGCAGTGAAGCGCCACAGGGGGCAATAAAGGAAAAA. Its translation is CASSEAPQGAIKEK. The whole CDR3 protein is CASSEAPQGAIKEKLFF.

CDR3 loop: CASSLTGASGTEAFF. The part of the CDR3 DNA that was read is TGTGCCAGCAGCTTGACAGGGGCCTCAGGCACTGAA. The chain uses TRBV7-9 and TRBJ1-1, with 8 bases aligning to TRBD1. The CDR3 end falls 3 residues outside the read, so it is completed with the germline J gene. The CDR3 covers 15 residues. V shed 3 bases, J shed 4 bases, and the junction held 7 bases outside the gene matches. Germline V gene data show CDR1 as SEHNR and CDR2 as FQNEAQ (reference sequence).

As for this clone: The read stops 3 residues short of the end of the CDR3; the missing end is completed from the germline J gene. J is TRBJ2-3 and V is TRBV7-7; no firm D call. Germline V gene lookup returns CDR1 SSHAT and CDR2 FNYEAQ (reference sequence). The CDR3 runs to 15 residues. V lost 3 bases and J lost 4, with 14 bases in between. CDR3 bases read: TGTGCCAGCAGCTTTGGTATCGGTATTTCAGATACG. Protein product: CASSFGIGISDT. The entire CDR3 protein reads CASSFGIGISDTQYF. Full variable domain (outside the CDR3, taken from reference TRBV7-7 and TRBJ2-3): GAGVSQSPRYKVTKRGQDVTLRCDPISSHATLYWYQQALGQGPEFLTYFNYEAQPDKSGLPSDRFSAERPEGSISTLTIQRTEQRDSAMYRCASSFGIGISDTQYFGPGTRLTVL.

As to this clone: With the read ending 3 residues before the CDR3 end, the germline J gene is used to fill in that end. The rearrangement uses TRBV5-1 and TRBJ2-6; 10 nucleotides align to TRBD1. The CDR3 totals 18 residues. V gave up 2 bases and J gave up 4 bases; unmatched junction bases: 9. Germline V gives CDR1 SGHRS, CDR2 YFSETQ. The CDR3 spells CASSFRGQGLSGANVLTF. The CDR3 bases that were read are TGCGCCAGCAGCTTTAGGGGACAGGGGTTATCCGGGGCCAACGTC.

In the case of this clone: The read halts 3 residues ahead of the CDR3 end, with the missing end drawn from the germline J gene. This rearrangement joins TRBV30 to TRBJ2-1; no firm D call. The CDR3 covers 13 residues. Trimming pared 0 bases from V and 5 bases from J, leaving 8 bases between. Germline lookup yields CDR1 GTSNPN and CDR2 SVGIG (reference sequence). CDR3 bases read: TGTGCCTGGAGTGTACTCAAGAACAATGAG. It yields the protein CAWSVLKNNE. The entire CDR3 sequence reads CAWSVLKNNEQFF.

CDR3 region: CASSITGGYNSPLHF. CDR3 bases read: TGTGCCAGCAGCATAACAGGGGGGTATAATTCACCC. The chain combines TRBV11-2 with TRBJ1-6, with 8 bases that match TRBD1. The read ends 3 residues shy of where the CDR3 ends; the end is completed using the germline J gene. CDR1 is SGHAT and CDR2 is FQNNGV in the germline V gene. CDR3 length equals 15 residues. J was trimmed by 4 bases and V by 5 bases; bases with no gene match: 4.

This chain's CDR3 is CSASISQSSYEQYF. CDR3 DNA (partial): TGCAGTGCTAGCATATCACAGAGCTCCTACGAG. The chain carries TRBV20-1 and TRBJ2-7; D is unresolved. The read terminates 3 residues before the CDR3 end, so the remaining end is supplied by the germline J gene. Germline CDR1 reads DFQATT; CDR2 reads SNEGSKA (reference sequence). V was pared by 3 bases and J by 0 bases, with 12 bases between. The CDR3 is 14 residues long.

Concerning this clone: The CDR3 end is not reached by the read, which stops 3 residues before it; the germline J gene fills it in. J is TRBJ1-1 and V is TRBV20-1; 9 bases are shared with TRBD1. CDR1 is DFQATT and CDR2 is SNEGSKA in the germline V gene (reference sequence). The trim removed 6 bases at V and 1 base at J, leaving 12 bases unmatched. This CDR3 is built from 16 residues. The sequenced part of the CDR3 DNA is TGCAGTGCCGCGGGCGGGACAGGGAACGGGAACACTGAA. Amino acids: CSAAGGTGNGNTE. The whole CDR3 sequence is CSAAGGTGNGNTEAFF.

CDR3 bases read: TGCGCCAGCAGCTTGGAGGCTTTCTACGAG. Translation: CASSLEAFYE. The CDR3, in full, reads CASSLEAFYEQYF. The J gene is TRBJ2-7, the V gene TRBV5-1; D not resolved. The read ends 3 residues before the CDR3 terminus; that terminus is restored from the germline J gene. V dropped 0 bases and J dropped 3 bases, with 7 bases sitting between them. This CDR3 has 13 amino acids. CDR1 and CDR2 (germline): SGHRS, YFSETQ.